This T cell receptor beta chain stems from a study of T cells in localized non-small cell lung cancer. In its sample, this clone was seen once. Its target is not known. Clones were read by immunoSEQ multiplex PCR, and TCRdb kept only the in-frame ones, dropping some. The sample lists about 52,000 clones, around 82% occurring once. The germline V gene encodes CDR1 SGHTA and CDR2 FQGTGA. The V end lost 2 bases, the J end lost 1 base, and 8 bases lay between the germline ends. The CDR3 is 14 residues long. The study, taken as a whole, reports: It was uninvolved adjacent lung that showed the highest T cell clonality, exceeding tumor. When the top 100 tumor clones were examined, a median approximately 60 of them also appeared in the adjacent lung, which was paired and uninvolved. Heterogeneity within the tumor remains possible, as just one region underwent sequencing.

Sequences were derived from PBMCs, sampled before any cancer treatment. This chain joins TRBV7-3 and TRBJ1-1; D not resolved. This clonotype originated in a woman aged 35 to 70 with stage II lung adenocarcinoma. The DNA for the CDR3 is TGTGCCAGCAGCTTAGCAGGCACGAACACTGAAGCTTTCTTT. Translated: CASSLAGTNTEAFF.